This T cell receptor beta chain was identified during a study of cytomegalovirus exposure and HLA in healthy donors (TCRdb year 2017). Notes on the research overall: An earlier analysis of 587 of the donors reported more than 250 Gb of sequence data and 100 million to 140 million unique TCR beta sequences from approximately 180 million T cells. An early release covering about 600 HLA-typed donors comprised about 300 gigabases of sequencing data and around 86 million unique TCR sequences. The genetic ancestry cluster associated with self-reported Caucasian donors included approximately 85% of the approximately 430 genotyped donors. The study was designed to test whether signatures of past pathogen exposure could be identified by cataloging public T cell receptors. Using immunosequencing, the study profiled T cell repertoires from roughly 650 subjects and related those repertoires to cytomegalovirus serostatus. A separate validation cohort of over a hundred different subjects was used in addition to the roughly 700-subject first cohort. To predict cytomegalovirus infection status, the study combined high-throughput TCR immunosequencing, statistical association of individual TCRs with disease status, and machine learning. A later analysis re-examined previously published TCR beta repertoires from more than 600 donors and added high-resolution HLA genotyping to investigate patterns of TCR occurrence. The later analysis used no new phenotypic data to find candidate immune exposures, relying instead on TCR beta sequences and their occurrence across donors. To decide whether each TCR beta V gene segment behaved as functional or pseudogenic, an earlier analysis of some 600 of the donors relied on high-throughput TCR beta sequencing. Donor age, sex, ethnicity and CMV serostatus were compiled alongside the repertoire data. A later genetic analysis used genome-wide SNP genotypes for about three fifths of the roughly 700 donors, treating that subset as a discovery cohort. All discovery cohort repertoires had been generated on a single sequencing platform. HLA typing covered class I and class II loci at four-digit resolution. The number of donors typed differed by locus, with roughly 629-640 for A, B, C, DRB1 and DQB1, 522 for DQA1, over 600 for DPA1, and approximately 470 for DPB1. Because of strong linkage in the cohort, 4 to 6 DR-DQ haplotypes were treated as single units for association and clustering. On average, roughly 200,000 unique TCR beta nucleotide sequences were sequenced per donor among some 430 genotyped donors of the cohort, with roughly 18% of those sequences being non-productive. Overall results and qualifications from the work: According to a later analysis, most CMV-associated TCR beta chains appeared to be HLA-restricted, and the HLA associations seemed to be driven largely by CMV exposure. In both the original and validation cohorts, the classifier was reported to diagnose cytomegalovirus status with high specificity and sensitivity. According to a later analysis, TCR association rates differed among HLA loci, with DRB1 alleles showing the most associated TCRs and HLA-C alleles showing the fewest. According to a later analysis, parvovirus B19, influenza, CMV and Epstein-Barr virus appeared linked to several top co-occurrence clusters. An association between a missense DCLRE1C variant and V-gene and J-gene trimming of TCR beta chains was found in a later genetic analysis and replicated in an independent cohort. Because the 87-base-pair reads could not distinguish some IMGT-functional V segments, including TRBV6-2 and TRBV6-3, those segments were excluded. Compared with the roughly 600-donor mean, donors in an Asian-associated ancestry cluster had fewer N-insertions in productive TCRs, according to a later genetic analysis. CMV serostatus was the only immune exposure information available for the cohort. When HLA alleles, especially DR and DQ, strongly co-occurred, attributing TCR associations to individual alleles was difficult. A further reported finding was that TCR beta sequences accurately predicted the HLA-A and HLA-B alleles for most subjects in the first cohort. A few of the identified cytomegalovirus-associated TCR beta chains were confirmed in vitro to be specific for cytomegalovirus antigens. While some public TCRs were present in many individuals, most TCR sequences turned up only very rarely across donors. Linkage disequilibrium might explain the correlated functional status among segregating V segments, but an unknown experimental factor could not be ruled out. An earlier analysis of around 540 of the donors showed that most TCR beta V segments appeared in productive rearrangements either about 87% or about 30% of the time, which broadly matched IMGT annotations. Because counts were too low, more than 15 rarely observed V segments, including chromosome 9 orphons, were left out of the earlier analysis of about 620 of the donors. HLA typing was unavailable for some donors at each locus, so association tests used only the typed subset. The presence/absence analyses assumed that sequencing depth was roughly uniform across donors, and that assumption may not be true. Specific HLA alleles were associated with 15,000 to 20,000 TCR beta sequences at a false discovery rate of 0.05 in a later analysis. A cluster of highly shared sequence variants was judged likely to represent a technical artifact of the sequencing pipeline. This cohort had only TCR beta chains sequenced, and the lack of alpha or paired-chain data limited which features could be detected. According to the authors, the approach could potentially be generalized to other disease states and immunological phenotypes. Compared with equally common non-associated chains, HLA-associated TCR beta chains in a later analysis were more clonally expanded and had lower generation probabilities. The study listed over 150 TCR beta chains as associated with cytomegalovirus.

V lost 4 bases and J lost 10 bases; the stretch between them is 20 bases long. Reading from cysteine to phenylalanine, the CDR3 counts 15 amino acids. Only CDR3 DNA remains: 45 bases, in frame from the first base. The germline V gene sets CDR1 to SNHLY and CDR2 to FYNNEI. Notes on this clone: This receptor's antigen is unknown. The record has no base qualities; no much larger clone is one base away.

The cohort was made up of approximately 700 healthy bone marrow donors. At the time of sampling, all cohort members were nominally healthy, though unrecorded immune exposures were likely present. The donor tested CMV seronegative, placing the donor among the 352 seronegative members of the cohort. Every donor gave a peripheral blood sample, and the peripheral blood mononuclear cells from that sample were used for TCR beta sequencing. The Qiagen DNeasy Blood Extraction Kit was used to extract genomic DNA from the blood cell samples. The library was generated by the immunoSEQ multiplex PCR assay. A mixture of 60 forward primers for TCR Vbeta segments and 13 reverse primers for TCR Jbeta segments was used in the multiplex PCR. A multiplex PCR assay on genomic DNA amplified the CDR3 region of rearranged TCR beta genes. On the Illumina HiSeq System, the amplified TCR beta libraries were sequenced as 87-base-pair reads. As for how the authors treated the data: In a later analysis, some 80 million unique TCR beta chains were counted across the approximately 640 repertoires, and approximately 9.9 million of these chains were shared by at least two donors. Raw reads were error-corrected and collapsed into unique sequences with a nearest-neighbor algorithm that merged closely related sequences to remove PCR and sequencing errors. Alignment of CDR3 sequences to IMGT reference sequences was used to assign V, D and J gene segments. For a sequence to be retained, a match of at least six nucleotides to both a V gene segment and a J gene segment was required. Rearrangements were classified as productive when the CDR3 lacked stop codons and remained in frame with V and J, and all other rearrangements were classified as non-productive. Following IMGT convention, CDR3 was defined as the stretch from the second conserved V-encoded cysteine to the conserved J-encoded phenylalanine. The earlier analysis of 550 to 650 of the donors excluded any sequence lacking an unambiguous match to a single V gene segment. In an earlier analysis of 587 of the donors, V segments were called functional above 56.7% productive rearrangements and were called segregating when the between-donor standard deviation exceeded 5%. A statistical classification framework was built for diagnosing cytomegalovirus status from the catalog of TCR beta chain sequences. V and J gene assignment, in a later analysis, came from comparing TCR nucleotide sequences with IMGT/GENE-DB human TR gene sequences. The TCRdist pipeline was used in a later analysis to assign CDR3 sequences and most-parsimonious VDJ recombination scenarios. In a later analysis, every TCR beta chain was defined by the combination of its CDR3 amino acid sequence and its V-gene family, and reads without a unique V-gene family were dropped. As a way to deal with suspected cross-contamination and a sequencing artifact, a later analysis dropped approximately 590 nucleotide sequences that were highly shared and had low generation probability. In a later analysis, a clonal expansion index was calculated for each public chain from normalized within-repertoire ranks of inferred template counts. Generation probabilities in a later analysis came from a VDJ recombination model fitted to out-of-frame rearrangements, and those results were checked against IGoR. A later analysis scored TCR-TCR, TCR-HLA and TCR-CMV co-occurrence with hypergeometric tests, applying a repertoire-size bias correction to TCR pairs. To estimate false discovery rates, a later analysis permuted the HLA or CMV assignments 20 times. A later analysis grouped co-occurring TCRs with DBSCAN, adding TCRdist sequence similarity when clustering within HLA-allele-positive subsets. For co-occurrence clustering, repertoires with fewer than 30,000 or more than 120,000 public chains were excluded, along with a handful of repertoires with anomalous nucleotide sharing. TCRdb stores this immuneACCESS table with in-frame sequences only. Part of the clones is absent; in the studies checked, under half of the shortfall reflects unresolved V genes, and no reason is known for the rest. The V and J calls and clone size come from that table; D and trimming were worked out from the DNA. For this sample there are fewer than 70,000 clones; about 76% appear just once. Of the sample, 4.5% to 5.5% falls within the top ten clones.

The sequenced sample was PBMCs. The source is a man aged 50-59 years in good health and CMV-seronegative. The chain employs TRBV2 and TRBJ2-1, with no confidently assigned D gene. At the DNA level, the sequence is TGTGCCAGCAGTGTGAAACTCCCGAGGCTTGGGGAGCAGTTCTTC. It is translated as CASSVKLPRLGEQFF.